This T cell receptor beta chain was profiled in a study of CD8 T cells in ankylosing spondylitis. Per the germline V gene, CDR1 is SGDLS and CDR2 is YYNGEE. V was pared by 2 bases and J by 5 bases, with 28 bases between. The CDR3 contains 19 residues. Study results and caveats: Blood from ankylosing spondylitis patients appeared to carry a characteristic roughly eight-variant TCR beta motif. Past research had described some motif variants in reactive arthritis synovial fluid and blood. Enrichment of disease-linked clones was reportedly significant in matched ankylosing spondylitis synovial fluid.

Points on this clonotype: No antigen is known for it.

The TCR beta libraries were generated through quantitative 5'-RACE incorporating molecular barcodes. TCRdb independently ran MiXCR on the 5' RACE reads; one entry per CDR3 protein. The repertoire consists of around 300,000 distinct CDR3 sequences, with about 15% occurring once and the leading ten covering approximately 1%. The TCR sequence derives from a male donor with ankylosing spondylitis or in good health (not recorded which). This sequence joins TRBV9 and TRBJ2-5; weak D call: TRBD1 (6 bases). Sequencing was performed on blood, either unsorted or a sorted T cell fraction (not recorded which). The CDR3 DNA sequence: TGTGCCAGCAGCGTTGGCGGACAACAGGGTAATGGAGGCTGGGAGACCCAGTACTTC. This codes for CASSVGGQQGNGGWETQYF.